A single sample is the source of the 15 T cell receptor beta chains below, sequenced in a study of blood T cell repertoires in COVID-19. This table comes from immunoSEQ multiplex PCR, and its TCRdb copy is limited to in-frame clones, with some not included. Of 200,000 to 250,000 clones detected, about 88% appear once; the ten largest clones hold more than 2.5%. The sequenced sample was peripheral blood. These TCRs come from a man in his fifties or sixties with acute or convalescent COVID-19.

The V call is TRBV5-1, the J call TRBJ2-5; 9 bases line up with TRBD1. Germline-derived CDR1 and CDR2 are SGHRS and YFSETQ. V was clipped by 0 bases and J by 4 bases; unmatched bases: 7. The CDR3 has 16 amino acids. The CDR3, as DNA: TGCGCCAGCAGCTTGGCTCCTACAGGGGGCGTAGAGACCCAGTACTTC. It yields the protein CASSLAPTGGVETQYF.

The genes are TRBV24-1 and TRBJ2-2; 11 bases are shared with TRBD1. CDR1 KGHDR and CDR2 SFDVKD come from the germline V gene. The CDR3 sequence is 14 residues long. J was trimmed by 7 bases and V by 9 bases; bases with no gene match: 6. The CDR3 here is CATRGQGASGELFF. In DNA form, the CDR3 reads TGTGCCACCCGTGGACAGGGGGCAAGCGGGGAGCTGTTTTTT.

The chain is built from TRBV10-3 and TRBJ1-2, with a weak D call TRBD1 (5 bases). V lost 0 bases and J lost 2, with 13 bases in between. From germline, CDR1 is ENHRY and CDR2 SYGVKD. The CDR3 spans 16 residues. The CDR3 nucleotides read TGTGCCATCAGTGAGTCAGTCAGGGCAGGGAACTATGGCTACACCTTC. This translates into CAISESVRAGNYGYTF.

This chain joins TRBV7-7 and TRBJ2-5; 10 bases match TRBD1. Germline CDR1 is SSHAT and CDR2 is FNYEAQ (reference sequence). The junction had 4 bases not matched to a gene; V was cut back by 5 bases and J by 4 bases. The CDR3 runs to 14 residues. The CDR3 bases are TGTGCCAGCAGCCCGCGGACAGGGGGAGAGACCCAGTACTTC. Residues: CASSPRTGGETQYF.

DNA of the CDR3: TGTGCCTTCGCGGGACAGTCCTACAATGAGCAGTTCTTC. Translating it yields CAFAGQSYNEQFF. V is TRBV30 and J is TRBJ2-1; maybe TRBD1 (7 bases). V gave up 7 bases and J gave up 1 base, with 11 bases separating them. This CDR3 spans 13 amino acids. CDR1 is GTSNPN and CDR2 is SVGIG in the germline V gene (reference sequence).

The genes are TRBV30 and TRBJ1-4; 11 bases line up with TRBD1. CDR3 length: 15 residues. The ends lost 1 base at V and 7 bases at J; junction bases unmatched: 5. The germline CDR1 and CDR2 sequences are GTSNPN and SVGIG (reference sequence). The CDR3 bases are TGTGCCTGGAGTGGGGGGGACAGGGGGGCTGAAAAACTGTTTTTT. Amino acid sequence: CAWSGGDRGAEKLFF.

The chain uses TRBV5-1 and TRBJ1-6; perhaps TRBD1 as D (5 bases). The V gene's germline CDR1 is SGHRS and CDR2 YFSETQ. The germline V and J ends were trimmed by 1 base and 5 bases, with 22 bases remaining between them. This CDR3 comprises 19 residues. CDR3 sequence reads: CASSLTPTGAEVNNSPLHF. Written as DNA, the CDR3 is TGCGCCAGCAGCTTGACCCCTACTGGGGCCGAAGTGAATAATTCACCCCTCCACTTT.

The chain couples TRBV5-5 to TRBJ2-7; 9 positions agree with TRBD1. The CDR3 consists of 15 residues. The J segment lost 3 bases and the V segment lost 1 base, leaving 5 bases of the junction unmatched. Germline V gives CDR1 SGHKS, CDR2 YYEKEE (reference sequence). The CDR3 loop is CASSLNRDRVYEQYF. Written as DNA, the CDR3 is TGTGCCAGCAGCTTGAATCGGGACAGGGTCTACGAGCAGTACTTC.

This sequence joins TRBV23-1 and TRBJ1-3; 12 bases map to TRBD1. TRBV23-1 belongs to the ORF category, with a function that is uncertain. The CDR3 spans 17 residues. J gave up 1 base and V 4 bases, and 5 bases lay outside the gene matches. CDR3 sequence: CASSPLGQGASGNTIYF. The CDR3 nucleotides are TGCGCCAGCAGTCCCCTGGGACAGGGGGCATCTGGAAACACCATATATTTT.

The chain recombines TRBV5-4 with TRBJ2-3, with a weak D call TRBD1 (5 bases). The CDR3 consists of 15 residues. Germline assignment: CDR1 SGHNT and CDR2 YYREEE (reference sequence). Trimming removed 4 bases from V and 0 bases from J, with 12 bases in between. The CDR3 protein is CASSPETASTDTQYF. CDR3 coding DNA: TGTGCCAGCAGCCCGGAGACAGCTAGCACAGATACGCAGTATTTT.

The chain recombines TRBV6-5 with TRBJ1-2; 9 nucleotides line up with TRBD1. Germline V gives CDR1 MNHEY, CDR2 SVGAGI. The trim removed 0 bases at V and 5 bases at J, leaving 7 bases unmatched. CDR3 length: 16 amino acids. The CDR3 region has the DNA TGTGCCAGCAGTTACTCACGGGACAGGGCTGGTTATGGCTACACCTTC. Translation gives CASSYSRDRAGYGYTF.

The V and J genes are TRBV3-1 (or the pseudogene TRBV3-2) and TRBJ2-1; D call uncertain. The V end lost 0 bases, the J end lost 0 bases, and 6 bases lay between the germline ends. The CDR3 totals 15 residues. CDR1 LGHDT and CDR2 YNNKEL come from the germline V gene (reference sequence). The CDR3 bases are TGTGCCAGCAGCCAAGAACCCGGCTCCTACAATGAGCAGTTCTTC. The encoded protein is CASSQEPGSYNEQFF.

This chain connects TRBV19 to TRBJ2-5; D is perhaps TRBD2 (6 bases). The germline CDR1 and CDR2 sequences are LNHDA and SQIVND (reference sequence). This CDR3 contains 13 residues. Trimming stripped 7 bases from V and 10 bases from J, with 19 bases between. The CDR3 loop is CASTSTVGGFQYF. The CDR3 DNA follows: TGTGCCAGTACATCGACAGTGGGGGGTTTCCAGTACTTC.

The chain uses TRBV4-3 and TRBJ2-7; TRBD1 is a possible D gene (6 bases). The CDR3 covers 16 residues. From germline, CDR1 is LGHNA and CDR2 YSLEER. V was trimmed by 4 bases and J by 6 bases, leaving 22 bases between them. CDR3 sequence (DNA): TGCGCCAGCAGCCCAGGCACAGGGACGATAGGGAGCGAGCAGTACTTC. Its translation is CASSPGTGTIGSEQYF.

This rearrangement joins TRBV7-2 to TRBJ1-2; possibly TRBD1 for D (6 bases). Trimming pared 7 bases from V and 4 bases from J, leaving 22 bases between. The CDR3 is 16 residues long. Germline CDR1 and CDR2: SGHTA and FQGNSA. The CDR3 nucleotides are TGTGCCAGCACTACCCTGACAGGAAACGTCATCTATGGCTACACCTTC. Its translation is CASTTLTGNVIYGYTF.